The 16 T cell receptor beta chains reported below all come from one sample, sequenced in a study of T cell repertoires in cytomegalovirus infection. The antigens these receptors bind are not known. TCRdb analysed the reads with MiXCR anew, one entry per CDR3 protein. This table holds about 890,000 distinct CDR3 sequences, 31% found once. Sequenced material: cultured CD8+ T cells from PBMCs, taken from culture after CMV antigen stimulation. The receptors derive from a human donor in good health (CMV status not recorded). Some clones in this sample may be carry-over from other donors' samples.

A few counts support this clonotype. The genes are TRBV7-9 and TRBJ1-1; D unresolved. This CDR3 comprises 14 residues. The germline CDR1 and CDR2 sequences are SEHNR and FQNEAQ (reference sequence). Trimming cost V 8 bases and J 3 bases, with 16 bases left between them. The CDR3, as DNA: TGTGCCAGCCGAGACTTGGGCGGGGACACTGAAGCTTTCTTT. This codes for CASRDLGGDTEAFF.

This clonotype came up a few times. V gene TRBV7-9 combines with J gene TRBJ1-2; the D gene is possibly TRBD1 (6 bases). Trimming shortened V by 8 bases and J by 8 bases, and 18 bases separated the two germline ends. The CDR3 extends over 13 amino acids. The germline CDR1 and CDR2 sequences are SEHNR and FQNEAQ (reference sequence). This CDR3 reads CASGEVGARGYTF. CDR3 DNA: TGTGCCAGCGGCGAGGTGGGGGCGCGGGGCTACACCTTC.

J is TRBJ1-6 and V is TRBV6-6; D gene unclear. This CDR3 contains 14 residues. CDR1 is MNHNY, CDR2 SVGAGI, per germline (reference sequence). The V gene lost 0 bases and the J gene lost 9 bases, with 9 bases spanning the gap. The chain's CDR3 is CASSYSSGTSPLHF. In DNA, the CDR3 is TGTGCCAGCAGTTACTCGAGCGGAACTTCACCCCTCCACTTT.

This clonotype turned up a few times. The CDR3 region has the DNA TGTGCCAGCAGTTCCGGCGGGGGGGCCACAGATACGCAGTATTTT. Translating gives CASSSGGGATDTQYF. The chain has TRBV28 and TRBJ2-3, with 9 nucleotides matching TRBD2. The length of the CDR3 is 15 residues. The germline V gene encodes CDR1 MDHEN and CDR2 SYDVKM. The trim removed 4 bases at V and 2 bases at J, leaving 4 bases unmatched.

V is TRBV5-4 and J is TRBJ1-1; D gene ambiguous. The germline V and J ends were trimmed by 1 base and 4 bases, with 8 bases remaining between them. This CDR3 region has 13 residues. CDR1 SGHNT and CDR2 YYREEE come from the germline V gene (reference sequence). CDR3 amino acids: CASSLNSVTEAFF. CDR3 in DNA: TGTGCCAGCAGCTTGAACTCAGTCACTGAAGCTTTCTTT. Full variable domain (outside the CDR3, taken from reference TRBV5-4 and TRBJ1-1): ETGVTQSPTHLIKTRGQQVTLRCSSQSGHNTVSWYQQALGQGPQFIFQYYREEENGRGNFPPRFSGLQFPNYSSELNVNALELDDSALYLCASSLNSVTEAFFGQGTRLTVV.

This clonotype was seen a few times. The chain recombines TRBV7-6 with TRBJ2-3; a possible D gene is TRBD1 (6 bases). V lost 5 bases and J 5 bases, leaving 14 bases between the germline ends. The germline V gene has CDR1 SGHVS and CDR2 FNYEAQ. The CDR3 loop spans 14 amino acids. The CDR3 protein is CASSVVKGGDTQYF. The CDR3 coding sequence is TGTGCCAGCAGCGTAGTAAAAGGGGGAGATACGCAGTATTTT.

This clonotype occurred a few times. The V call is TRBV6-4, the J call TRBJ2-3; 10 bases are shared with TRBD1. Trimming cost V 2 bases and J 6 bases; bases outside gene matches: 5. The CDR3 has 15 amino acids. The germline V gene encodes CDR1 MRHNA and CDR2 SNTAGT. In DNA form, the CDR3 reads TGTGCCAGCAGTGACGTCGGACAGGGGGTTGATACGCAGTATTTT. It is translated as CASSDVGQGVDTQYF.

The genes are TRBV27 and TRBJ2-2, with TRBD2 as a possible D gene (5 bases). The CDR3 totals 14 residues. V lost 6 bases to trimming and J lost 4 bases, with 12 bases between them. Germline V gene data show CDR1 as MNHEY and CDR2 as SMNVEV (reference sequence). The CDR3, as DNA: TGTGCCAGCAGGCTATCGCGGGTCACCGGGGAGCTGTTTTTT. Its translation is CASRLSRVTGELFF.

This clonotype appeared a few times. This chain's CDR3 is CASSLSGIGSNQPQHF. CDR3 sequence (DNA): TGCGCCAGCAGCTTGTCAGGGATCGGGAGCAATCAGCCCCAGCATTTT. This chain links TRBV5-1 with TRBJ1-5; perhaps TRBD1 as D (5 bases). The CDR3 runs to 16 residues. Germline V gene sequence: CDR1 SGHRS, CDR2 YFSETQ. The V gene lost 1 base and the J gene lost 1 base, with 12 bases spanning the gap.

This clonotype has more than one count but fewer than ten. The chain employs TRBV4-1 and TRBJ1-2; D perhaps matches TRBD1 (6 bases). There are 16 residues in the CDR3. CDR1 and CDR2 from the germline V gene are MGHRA and YSYEKL. V was trimmed by 0 bases and J by 8 bases, leaving 19 bases between them. DNA for the CDR3: TGCGCCAGCAGCCAAGATTTTAGGGGGTTTGACGGCGGCTACACCTTC. This sequence encodes CASSQDFRGFDGGYTF.

The rearrangement links TRBV4-3 to TRBJ2-3, with 7 bases aligning to TRBD1. The CDR3 consists of 17 residues. The V gene end was trimmed by 1 base and the J gene end by 4 bases; junction bases not matched to a gene: 11. CDR1 LGHNA and CDR2 YSLEER come from the germline V gene. CDR3 in DNA: TGCGCCAGCAGCCAAGCTCCACAGGGGTGGGACGCAGATACGCAGTATTTT. Translated: CASSQAPQGWDADTQYF.

The chain is built from TRBV14 and TRBJ1-2; unclear D gene. V lost 2 bases and J 4 bases, leaving 8 bases between the germline ends. Germline CDR1 is SGHDN and CDR2 is FVKESK. The CDR3 is made up of 13 amino acids. The CDR3 here is CASSQHGRYGYTF. The CDR3 DNA follows: TGTGCCAGCAGCCAACACGGACGCTATGGCTACACCTTC.

V gene TRBV24-1 combines with J gene TRBJ2-1; 12 nucleotides agree with TRBD2. Germline V gives CDR1 KGHDR, CDR2 SFDVKD. CDR3 length equals 16 residues. Trimming removed 4 bases from V and 4 bases from J; junction bases left unmatched: 4. CDR3 sequence reads: CATSDLGLAGYNEQFF. The CDR3 DNA reads as TGTGCCACCAGTGACCTCGGACTAGCGGGGTACAATGAGCAGTTCTTC.

The gene calls are TRBV25-1 and TRBJ2-5; TRBD2 matches 10 bases. Germline V gene data show CDR1 as MGHDK and CDR2 as SYGVNS. The CDR3 has 15 amino acids. After removal of 4 bases from V and 5 bases from J, the junction contained 7 bases not matched to a gene. CDR3 sequence: CASSAERGGGETQYF. The CDR3 DNA sequence: TGTGCCAGCAGTGCCGAGCGGGGGGGCGGTGAGACCCAGTACTTC.

This clonotype occurred once. This chain links TRBV7-9 with TRBJ1-1; tentative D call: TRBD1 (5 bases). Germline V gene sequence: CDR1 SEHNR, CDR2 FQNEAQ (reference sequence). The CDR3 runs to 13 residues. The V gene lost 8 bases and the J gene lost 5 bases, with 15 bases spanning the gap. This chain's CDR3 is CASSEEGATEAFF. CDR3 coding DNA: TGTGCCAGCTCCGAGGAAGGGGCGACTGAAGCTTTCTTT.

The V and J genes are TRBV28 and TRBJ2-1; D might be TRBD1 or TRBD2, each matching 5 bases. V dropped 5 bases and J dropped 3 bases, with 20 bases sitting between them. Germline V gene sequence: CDR1 MDHEN, CDR2 SYDVKM. CDR3 length: 17 residues. CDR3 bases: TGTGCCAGCAGTCCCGATGTCCAGGGACGTATCTACAATGAGCAGTTCTTC. The encoded protein is CASSPDVQGRIYNEQFF. The variable domain in full, with the rest retrieved from reference TRBV28 and TRBJ2-1, is DVKVTQSSRYLVKRTGEKVFLECVQDMDHENMFWYRQDPGLGLRLIYFSYDVKMKEKGDIPEGYSVSREKKERFSLILESASTNQTSMYLCASSPDVQGRIYNEQFFGPGTRLTVL.